The T cell receptor (beta chain) under discussion was sequenced for a study of beta chain features in type 1 diabetes. Study in general: Patients looked much like healthy donors when it came to age, gender and cell yields. Sorted cells, approximately 110,000,000 in number, were examined across all samples. Study results and limitations: In every one of the four CD4+ subsets, TCRB CDR3s were moderately but significantly shorter in Type 1 diabetes patients. The naive, central memory and Treg TCRB repertoires of patients appeared to be more similar to one another than those of healthy donors.

Notes on this clone: Its specificity is not known.

Expressed TCRB transcripts were sequenced, since all the RNA that had been isolated was reverse transcribed. The repertoire was sequenced with immunoSEQ multiplex PCR; TCRdb's copy has only in-frame clones and lacks some. The data contain roughly 170,000 clones, 10% to 15% of them singletons. Per the germline V gene, CDR1 is SGHRS and CDR2 is YFSETQ. This CDR3 has 15 amino acids. V was trimmed by 0 bases and J by 9 bases, leaving 16 bases between them. Sequenced material: central memory CD4+ T cells from blood. The TCR comes from a woman in her late teens or twenties in good health. V usage is TRBV5-1 and J usage is TRBJ2-1, with D maybe TRBD2 (6 bases). Written as DNA, the CDR3 is TGCGCCAGCAGCTTGGAGACTAGTTTTTTCACTGAGCAGTTCTTC. Protein product: CASSLETSFFTEQFF.